This record looks at one T cell receptor beta chain sequence and its context. Its antigen remains unknown. Its ends do not fully match the called genes, so a read error is possible. This sample is drawn from a study of blood T cells in healthy people across ages. The study's findings and limits: The fall in TCR beta diversity per million T cells was roughly linear with age.

The CDR3 length is 16 residues. Germline V gene data show CDR1 as SGHNT and CDR2 as YYREEE (reference sequence). Donors ranged from roughly 6 to 100 years old and were healthy Caucasians in Russia. A second PCR of roughly 7 to 11 cycles used a sample-barcoded 5' primer and a J-beta primer mix. A single record per CDR3 protein comes from TCRdb applying MiXCR to the 5' RACE reads. The sample consists of hundreds of thousands of distinct CDR3 sequences, approximately 30% of them appearing once. The TCR originated in a woman of 80 years or more in good health. The source material was blood. The chain combines TRBV5-4 with TRBJ2-1, with 9 bases lining up with TRBD2. This CDR3 is CAGSDATSGPYNEQFF. In DNA form, the CDR3 reads TGTGCCGGCAGCGATGCAACTAGCGGGCCCTACAATGAGCAGTTCTTC.